Shown below are 29 T cell receptor beta chains from a single sample sequenced in a study of shared clonotypes between healthy human individuals. Sequencing used immunoSEQ multiplex PCR; TCRdb keeps in-frame clones, though not all of them. Of about 1.1 million clones listed, 75% to 80% were seen once; the top ten hold roughly 0.65%. Material: memory CD4+ T cells from PBMCs. Subset described: CD45RA-negative fraction. The receptors stem from a man younger than 35 in good health. Some clones in this sample may be carry-over from other donors' samples.

This chain joins TRBV5-1 and TRBJ1-4; D perhaps matches TRBD1 (5 bases). Trimming left V 2 bases short and J 7 bases short, with 18 bases between. The CDR3 has 16 residues. In germline, CDR1 is SGHRS, CDR2 YFSETQ. CDR3: CASSFAGRGSGEKLFF. CDR3 sequence (DNA): TGCGCCAGCAGCTTCGCAGGGCGGGGGTCCGGTGAAAAACTGTTTTTT.

This chain uses TRBV7-9 with TRBJ1-4; D is unclear. The CDR3 is made up of 14 amino acids. Trimming took off 3 bases at V and 11 bases at J, with 16 bases between the two ends. Germline-derived CDR1 and CDR2 are SEHNR and FQNEAQ (reference sequence). In nucleotides, the CDR3 is TGTGCCAGCAGCTTTGGCACGACCGAAACGAAACTGTTTTTT. Protein sequence: CASSFGTTETKLFF.

The chain joins TRBV7-6 to TRBJ2-7; weak D call: TRBD1 (6 bases). The CDR3 consists of 15 residues. From germline, CDR1 is SGHVS and CDR2 FNYEAQ. V was clipped by 5 bases and J by 1 base, with 15 bases between them. CDR3 DNA sequence: TGTGCCAGCAGCGCCCAGGGGTCCTTTTCCTACGAGCAGTACTTC. Protein product: CASSAQGSFSYEQYF.

The chain recombines TRBV10-3 with TRBJ2-7; 11 bases line up with TRBD2. CDR1 is ENHRY, CDR2 SYGVKD, per germline. V trimming: 3 bases; J trimming: 6 bases; junction bases outside the gene matches: 16. CDR3 length equals 18 residues. The CDR3 DNA reads as TGTGCCATCAGTGAACTAGCGGGAGTCGGAAAGGGCTTACCCGAGCAGTACTTC. This codes for CAISELAGVGKGLPEQYF.

The V and J genes are TRBV9 and TRBJ2-3; 9 bases are shared with TRBD2. The trim removed 0 bases at V and 11 bases at J, leaving 7 bases unmatched. The CDR3 is 14 amino acids. The germline V gene has CDR1 SGDLS and CDR2 YYNGEE. The CDR3 loop is CASSVATAAGGQYF. CDR3 nucleotide sequence: TGTGCCAGCAGCGTAGCTACGGCAGCGGGAGGGCAGTATTTT.

This clone has a handful of counts. The J gene is TRBJ1-5, the V gene TRBV10-2, with 11 positions matching TRBD1. CDR3 length: 14 residues. Germline V gives CDR1 WSHSY, CDR2 SAAADI. V gave up 7 bases and J gave up 3 bases; unmatched junction bases: 2. The CDR3 DNA sequence: TGCGCCAGCACTGGACAGGGGGCCAATCAGCCCCAGCATTTT. This sequence encodes CASTGQGANQPQHF.

The chain carries TRBV7-9 and TRBJ2-5; 7 bases agree with TRBD1. J lost 5 bases, V lost 4 bases, and 10 bases had no gene match. This CDR3 region has 15 residues. Germline V gives CDR1 SEHNR, CDR2 FQNEAQ (reference sequence). The CDR3 spells CASSSHRDRWETQYF. CDR3 coding DNA: TGTGCCAGCAGCTCCCATCGGGACAGATGGGAGACCCAGTACTTC.

This clone was seen a single time. The V and J genes are TRBV10-2 and TRBJ1-2; 9 nucleotides line up with TRBD1. Unmatched junction bases numbered 2, after V lost 1 base and J lost 2 bases. The CDR3 runs 15 residues. Per the germline V gene, CDR1 is WSHSY and CDR2 is SAAADI. The CDR3 loop reads CASSELGTGNYGYTF. As DNA, the CDR3 is TGCGCCAGCAGTGAGTTGGGGACAGGGAACTATGGCTACACCTTC.

The chain has TRBV9 and TRBJ2-7; D perhaps matches TRBD2 (5 bases). V was clipped by 4 bases and J by 2 bases, with 19 bases between them. Germline V gene data show CDR1 as SGDLS and CDR2 as YYNGEE. CDR3 size: 16 residues. The CDR3 DNA reads as TGTGCCAGCAGCCCAAGAGGGCGGCTGGGTACCTACGAGCAGTACTTC. It codes for CASSPRGRLGTYEQYF.

The J gene is TRBJ1-2, the V gene TRBV30; D possibly corresponds to TRBD1 (5 bases). The CDR3 runs to 14 residues. The V and J ends lost 1 base and 6 bases respectively, with 15 bases between them. Germline V gene data show CDR1 as GTSNPN and CDR2 as SVGIG (reference sequence). The CDR3 sequence is CAWSEGRAGNGYTF. CDR3 bases: TGTGCCTGGAGTGAGGGCAGGGCGGGTAATGGCTACACCTTC.

This clone has only one observation. The chain joins TRBV5-4 to TRBJ2-2; D is undetermined. The V gene's germline CDR1 is SGHNT and CDR2 YYREEE (reference sequence). V was clipped by 2 bases and J by 3 bases, with 14 bases between them. This CDR3 comprises 16 residues. The CDR3 DNA follows: TGTGCCAGCAGCTTAAATCGACCGATGTACACCGGGGAGCTGTTTTTT. As protein: CASSLNRPMYTGELFF. Based on the CDR3 plus reference TRBV5-4 and TRBJ2-2, the full variable domain is ETGVTQSPTHLIKTRGQQVTLRCSSQSGHNTVSWYQQALGQGPQFIFQYYREEENGRGNFPPRFSGLQFPNYSSELNVNALELDDSALYLCASSLNRPMYTGELFFGEGSRLTVL.

The V and J genes are TRBV28 and TRBJ2-1; D gene ambiguous. Germline loops: CDR1 MDHEN, CDR2 SYDVKM. The CDR3 is 14 residues long. V lost 6 bases to trimming and J lost 2 bases, with 11 bases between them. The CDR3: CASSQYGAYNEQFF. CDR3 in DNA: TGTGCCAGCAGCCAATATGGGGCCTACAATGAGCAGTTCTTC.

The chain carries TRBV19 and TRBJ2-2; unclear D gene. V was clipped by 5 bases and J by 1 base, with 2 bases between them. Germline CDR1 LNHDA, CDR2 SQIVND (reference sequence). The CDR3 consists of 12 residues. The CDR3 protein is CASSLNTGELFF. The CDR3 nucleotides are TGTGCCAGTAGTTTGAACACCGGGGAGCTGTTTTTT.

This clone was seen just once. The rearrangement links TRBV15 to TRBJ2-6; no reliable D call. Germline CDR1 is LNHNV and CDR2 is YYDKDF (reference sequence). The CDR3 contains 14 residues. The V and J ends lost 6 bases and 0 bases respectively, with 6 bases between them. Here the CDR3 DNA reads TGTGCCACCAGAGAGCTCTCTGGGGCCAACGTCCTGACTTTC. Amino acid sequence: CATRELSGANVLTF.

V is TRBV10-3 and J is TRBJ2-3; 13 bases map to TRBD2. In germline, CDR1 is ENHRY, CDR2 SYGVKD. CDR3 size: 16 residues. The ends lost 2 bases at V and 4 bases at J; junction bases unmatched: 3. In DNA, the CDR3 is TGTGCCATCAGTGAGCGGACTAGCGGGAGTGCAGATACGCAGTATTTT. This codes for CAISERTSGSADTQYF.

The rearrangement links TRBV10-3 to TRBJ2-7, with 8 positions matching TRBD1. The CDR3 runs 13 residues. Germline V gives CDR1 ENHRY, CDR2 SYGVKD. The V and J ends lost 7 bases and 2 bases, in that order; junction bases with no gene match: 4. CDR3 coding DNA: TGTGCCATCAATGGACAGGGAGCCTACGAGCAGTACTTC. Its protein product is CAINGQGAYEQYF.

The CDR3 sequence is CASSLVMRLNTEAFF. The DNA for the CDR3 is TGTGCCAGCAGCTTAGTGATGAGATTAAACACTGAAGCTTTCTTT. V usage is TRBV7-2 and J usage is TRBJ1-1; no firm D call. V lost 1 base and J lost 2, with 11 bases in between. From germline, CDR1 is SGHTA and CDR2 FQGNSA. CDR3 size: 15 residues.

V and J are TRBV5-1 and TRBJ2-6; D is unresolved. Germline CDR1 SGHRS, CDR2 YFSETQ. The CDR3 runs to 16 residues. Trimming left V 4 bases short and J 0 bases short, with 11 bases between. The CDR3 protein is CASSLRVGSGANVLTF. The CDR3 DNA is TGCGCCAGCAGCCTAAGGGTGGGCTCTGGGGCCAACGTCCTGACTTTC.

CDR3 in DNA: TGTGCCAGCAGCGCCGGACAGGAAAACATTCAGTACTTC. It translates to CASSAGQENIQYF. This sequence joins TRBV7-6 and TRBJ2-4, with TRBD1 matching over 7 bases. The CDR3 extends over 13 amino acids. V trimming: 5 bases; J trimming: 5 bases; junction bases outside the gene matches: 3. The V gene's germline CDR1 is SGHVS and CDR2 FNYEAQ. Complete variable domain (other parts from reference TRBV7-6 and TRBJ2-4): GAGVSQSPRYKVTKRGQDVALRCDPISGHVSLYWYRQALGQGPEFLTYFNYEAQQDKSGLPNDRFSAERPEGSISTLTIQRTEQRDSAMYRCASSAGQENIQYFGAGTRLSVL.

The J gene is TRBJ2-5, the V gene TRBV6-5; perhaps D is TRBD1 or TRBD2 (6 bases each). The CDR3 covers 15 residues. Trimming removed 4 bases at V and 5 bases at J, with 17 bases between. The germline V gene encodes CDR1 MNHEY and CDR2 SVGAGI. CDR3 nucleotides: TGTGCCAGCAGTTCCCCCAGGGGACTTCTGGAGACCCAGTACTTC. Translating it yields CASSSPRGLLETQYF.

The chain recombines TRBV5-4 with TRBJ2-5, with D maybe TRBD1 (6 bases). This CDR3 is 15 amino acids long. V lost 2 bases, J lost 7 bases, and 18 bases lay in between. Germline V gene sequence: CDR1 SGHNT, CDR2 YYREEE (reference sequence). This chain's CDR3 is CASSFGDGKGGTQYF. The CDR3, as DNA: TGTGCCAGCAGCTTCGGGGACGGCAAAGGGGGGACCCAGTACTTC.

The V call is TRBV5-1, the J call TRBJ2-3; D gene uncertain. This CDR3 is built from 16 residues. Germline CDR1 SGHRS, CDR2 YFSETQ. V lost 2 bases to trimming and J lost 5 bases, with 18 bases between them. Written as DNA, the CDR3 is TGCGCCAGCAGCTTAGGATTCGGGCGGTCCGGAGATACGCAGTATTTT. Its protein product is CASSLGFGRSGDTQYF.

The sample holds a few counts of this clone. The chain joins TRBV27 to TRBJ2-4; weak D call: TRBD1 (5 bases). The germline V gene encodes CDR1 MNHEY and CDR2 SMNVEV (reference sequence). V was cut by 10 bases and J by 5 bases, with 15 bases left in between. The CDR3 contains 13 residues. This CDR3 reads CAIPDIAENIQYF. CDR3 in DNA: TGTGCCATCCCGGACATCGCCGAAAACATTCAGTACTTC.

This clone was counted only a few times. The chain combines TRBV7-2 with TRBJ2-7; 8 bases agree with TRBD2. This CDR3 is 16 amino acids long. Germline V gene data show CDR1 as SGHTA and CDR2 as FQGNSA. Trimming at V came to 1 base and at J to 7 bases, leaving 12 bases not matched to a gene. As DNA, the CDR3 is TGTGCCAGCAGCTTAGACTTAGCGGGGCCACCTAGGGAGCAGTACTTC. The encoded protein is CASSLDLAGPPREQYF.

This clone has only a few counts. The chain has TRBV10-3 and TRBJ2-3; TRBD1 or TRBD2 may be the D gene (6 bases each). V lost 4 bases and J 6 bases, leaving 11 bases between the germline ends. This CDR3 contains 13 residues. Germline CDR1 reads ENHRY; CDR2 reads SYGVKD. The chain's CDR3 is CAISVTRGDTQYF. CDR3 sequence (DNA): TGTGCCATCAGTGTGACTAGGGGGGATACGCAGTATTTT.

The rearrangement joins TRBV28 to TRBJ1-5; 7 bases align to TRBD1. The CDR3 covers 14 residues. V shed 2 bases, J shed 7 bases, and the junction held 5 bases outside the gene matches. Germline V gene data show CDR1 as MDHEN and CDR2 as SYDVKM. The CDR3 region is CASSLEGARQPQHF. CDR3 sequence (DNA): TGTGCCAGCAGTTTAGAGGGGGCGCGACAGCCCCAGCATTTT.

The V gene is TRBV7-8, the J gene TRBJ2-3; TRBD2 matches at 9 bases. This CDR3 contains 16 residues. Trimming took 7 bases from V and 1 from J; bases not matched to a gene: 9. Germline CDR1 SGHVS, CDR2 FQNEAQ. In nucleotides, the CDR3 is TGTGCCAGCATCCCCCACTGGACTAGCGGCACAGATACGCAGTATTTT. Its translation: CASIPHWTSGTDTQYF.

Note on this clone: The same CDR3 also results from other DNA sequences found in this sample. The rearrangement links TRBV7-3 to TRBJ2-7; possible D gene TRBD2, 5 bases. Trimming removed 5 bases from V and 2 bases from J, with 13 bases in between. The CDR3 covers 14 residues. CDR1 and CDR2 (germline): SGHTA, FQGTGA. CDR3 amino acids: CASSQSTGTYEQYF. The CDR3 DNA is TGTGCCAGCAGCCAAAGTACGGGGACCTACGAGCAGTACTTC.

About this clone: The same CDR3 also results from other DNA sequences found in this sample. The rearrangement joins TRBV5-1 to TRBJ1-3; no definite D call. Germline assignment: CDR1 SGHRS and CDR2 YFSETQ. CDR3 length: 14 amino acids. Between the trimmed V and J ends, which lost 0 bases and 0 bases, there was a span of 4 bases. The CDR3 DNA reads TGCGCCAGCAGCTTGGCGAGCTCTGGAAACACCATATATTTT. Protein product: CASSLASSGNTIYF.